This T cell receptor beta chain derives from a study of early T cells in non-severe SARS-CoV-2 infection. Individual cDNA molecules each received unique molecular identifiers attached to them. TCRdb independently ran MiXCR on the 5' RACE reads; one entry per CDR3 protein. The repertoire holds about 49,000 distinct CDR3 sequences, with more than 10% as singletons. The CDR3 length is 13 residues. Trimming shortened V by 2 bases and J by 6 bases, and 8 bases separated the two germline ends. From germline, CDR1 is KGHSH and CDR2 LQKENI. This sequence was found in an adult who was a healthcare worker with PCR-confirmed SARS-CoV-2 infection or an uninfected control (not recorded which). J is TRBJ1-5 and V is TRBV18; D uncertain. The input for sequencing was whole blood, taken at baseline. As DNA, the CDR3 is TGTGCCAGCTCACCATTCCCATTTCAGCCCCAGCATTTT. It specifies CASSPFPFQPQHF. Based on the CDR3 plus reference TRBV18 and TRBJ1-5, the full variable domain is NAGVMQNPRHLVRRRGQEARLRCSPMKGHSHVYWYRQLPEEGLKFMVYLQKENIIDESGMPKERFSAEFPKEGPSILRIQQVVRGDSAAYFCASSPFPFQPQHFGDGTRLSIL.